This TCR beta chain emerged from a study of T cell repertoires in cytomegalovirus infection (dated by TCRdb to between 2018 and 2021). Background on the whole study: Donor HLA type was relevant to the analysis, as public TCR beta signatures indicated carriage of CMV infection together with the matching HLA type.

Overall study results and their limits: Carriers of CMV infection plus the relevant HLA type were discriminated by the cumulative frequency of public TCR beta family members in the study cohort and in an independent roughly 370-donor cohort. The ex vivo response was dominated by HLA-C-restricted CMV-specific TCR beta clonotypes, which also provided the single most frequent clonotype in two of eight donors.

The CDR3 starts with the cysteine, ends with the phenylalanine, and has 13 residues. CDR3 DNA only is kept here, 39 bases in frame from base 1. Via the germline V gene, CDR1 is ENHRY and CDR2 SYGVKD. Germline trimming amounts to 10 bases on V and 6 bases on J, with 10 as the count of junction bases outside the gene matches. TCRdb records Illumina HiSeq 1500 as the sequencer. The raw public data were reprocessed by TCRdb itself: fastp quality trimming at Q25, MiXCR clonotype calling, in-frame beta chains only. For every CDR3 protein sequence, its rows merge into one entry that carries the most common genes and DNA. Present in this sample are more than 350,000 distinct CDR3 sequences, about a third of which were seen just once. The ten largest clones take up around 13% of the sample. Only a few counts were recorded for this clonotype. Its cognate antigen has yet to be identified. Base qualities are not recorded, but no much larger clone differs from it by a single base.

The sequenced material came from PBMCs. The chain is made from TRBV10-3 and TRBJ2-7; the junction holds 9 bases that match TRBD1. The receptor was derived from a human donor in good health (CMV status not recorded). Some clones in this sample may be carry-over from other donors' samples. The nucleotide sequence reads as follows: TGTGCCACCAGGACAGGGGAATTCGGCGAGCAGTACTTC. This encodes CATRTGEFGEQYF.